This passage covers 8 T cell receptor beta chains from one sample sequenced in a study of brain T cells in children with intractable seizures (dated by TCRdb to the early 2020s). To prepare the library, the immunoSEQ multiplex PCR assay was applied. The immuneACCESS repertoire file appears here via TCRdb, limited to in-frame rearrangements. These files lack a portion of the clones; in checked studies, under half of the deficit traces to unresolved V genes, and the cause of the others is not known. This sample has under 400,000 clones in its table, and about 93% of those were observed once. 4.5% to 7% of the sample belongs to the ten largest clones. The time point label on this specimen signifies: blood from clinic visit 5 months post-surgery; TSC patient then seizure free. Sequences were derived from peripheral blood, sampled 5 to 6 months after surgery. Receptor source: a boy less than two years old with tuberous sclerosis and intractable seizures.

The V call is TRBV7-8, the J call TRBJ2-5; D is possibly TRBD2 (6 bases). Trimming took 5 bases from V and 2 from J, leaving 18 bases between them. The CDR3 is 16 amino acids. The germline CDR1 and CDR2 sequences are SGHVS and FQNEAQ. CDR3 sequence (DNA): TGTGCCAGCAGCCGTGGTGGTAGCGGCACTCAAGAGACCCAGTACTTC. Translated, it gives CASSRGGSGTQETQYF.

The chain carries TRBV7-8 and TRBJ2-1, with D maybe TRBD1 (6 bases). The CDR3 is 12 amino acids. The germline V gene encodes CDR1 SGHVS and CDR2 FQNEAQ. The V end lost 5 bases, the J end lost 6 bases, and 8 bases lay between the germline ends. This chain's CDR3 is CASSRGGNEQFF. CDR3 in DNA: TGTGCCAGCAGCCGAGGGGGCAATGAGCAGTTCTTC.

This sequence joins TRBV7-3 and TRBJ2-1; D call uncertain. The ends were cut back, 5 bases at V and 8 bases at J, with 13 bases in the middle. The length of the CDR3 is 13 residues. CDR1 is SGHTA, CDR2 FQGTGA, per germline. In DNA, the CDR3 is TGTGCCAGCAGCCTCATCGGTCTAGATGAGCAGTTCTTC. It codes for CASSLIGLDEQFF.

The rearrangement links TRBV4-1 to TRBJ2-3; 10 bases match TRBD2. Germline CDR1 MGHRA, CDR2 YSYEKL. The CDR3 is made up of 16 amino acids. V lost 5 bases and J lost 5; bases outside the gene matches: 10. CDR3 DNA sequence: TGCGCCAGCAGCGATTACCTAGCGGGAGTGATAGATACGCAGTATTTT. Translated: CASSDYLAGVIDTQYF.

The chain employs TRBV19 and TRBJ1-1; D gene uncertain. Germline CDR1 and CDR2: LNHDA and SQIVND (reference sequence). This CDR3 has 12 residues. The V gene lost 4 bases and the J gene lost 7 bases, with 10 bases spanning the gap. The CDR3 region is CASSTTPGEAFF. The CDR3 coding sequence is TGTGCCAGTAGTACCACGCCGGGTGAAGCTTTCTTT.

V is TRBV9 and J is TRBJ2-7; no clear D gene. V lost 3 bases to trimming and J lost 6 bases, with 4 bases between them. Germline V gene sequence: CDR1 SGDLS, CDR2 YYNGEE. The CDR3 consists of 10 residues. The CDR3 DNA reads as TGTGCCAGCAGCGCACTCGAGCAGTACTTC. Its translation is CASSALEQYF. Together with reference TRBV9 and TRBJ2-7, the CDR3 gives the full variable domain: DSGVTQTPKHLITATGQRVTLRCSPRSGDLSVYWYQQSLDQGLQFLIQYYNGEERAKGNILERFSAQQFPDLHSELNLSSLELGDSALYFCASSALEQYFGPGTRLTVT.

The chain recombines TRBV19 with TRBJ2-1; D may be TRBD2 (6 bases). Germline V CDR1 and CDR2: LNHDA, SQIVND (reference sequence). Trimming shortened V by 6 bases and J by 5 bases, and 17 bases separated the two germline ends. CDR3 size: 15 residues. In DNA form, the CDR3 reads TGTGCCAGTAGAGGATGGGACTTACAAAACAATGAGCAGTTCTTC. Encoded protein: CASRGWDLQNNEQFF.

The CDR3 reads CASSFGTSGGYYEQFF. The CDR3 DNA reads as TGTGCCAGCAGCTTTGGGACTAGCGGGGGTTACTATGAGCAGTTCTTC. The gene calls are TRBV9 and TRBJ2-1; 14 nucleotides agree with TRBD2. V was pared by 4 bases and J by 8 bases, with 8 bases of the junction left unmatched. CDR3 length equals 16 residues. CDR1 and CDR2 from the germline V gene are SGDLS and YYNGEE.